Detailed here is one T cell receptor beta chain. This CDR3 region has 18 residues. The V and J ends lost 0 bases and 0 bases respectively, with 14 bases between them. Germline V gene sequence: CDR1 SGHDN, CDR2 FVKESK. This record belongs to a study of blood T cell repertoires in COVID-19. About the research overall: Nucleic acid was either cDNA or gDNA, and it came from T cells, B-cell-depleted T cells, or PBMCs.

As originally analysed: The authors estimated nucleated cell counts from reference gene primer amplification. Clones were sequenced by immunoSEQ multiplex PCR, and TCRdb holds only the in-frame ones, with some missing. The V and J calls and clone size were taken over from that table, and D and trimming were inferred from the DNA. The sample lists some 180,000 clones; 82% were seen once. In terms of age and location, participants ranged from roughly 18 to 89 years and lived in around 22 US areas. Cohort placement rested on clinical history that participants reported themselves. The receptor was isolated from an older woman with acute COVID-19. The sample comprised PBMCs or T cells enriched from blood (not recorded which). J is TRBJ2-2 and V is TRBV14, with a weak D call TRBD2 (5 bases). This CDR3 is CASSQDLFLASNTGELFF. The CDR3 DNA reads TGTGCCAGCAGCCAAGATTTGTTTCTAGCTTCGAACACCGGGGAGCTGTTTTTT.